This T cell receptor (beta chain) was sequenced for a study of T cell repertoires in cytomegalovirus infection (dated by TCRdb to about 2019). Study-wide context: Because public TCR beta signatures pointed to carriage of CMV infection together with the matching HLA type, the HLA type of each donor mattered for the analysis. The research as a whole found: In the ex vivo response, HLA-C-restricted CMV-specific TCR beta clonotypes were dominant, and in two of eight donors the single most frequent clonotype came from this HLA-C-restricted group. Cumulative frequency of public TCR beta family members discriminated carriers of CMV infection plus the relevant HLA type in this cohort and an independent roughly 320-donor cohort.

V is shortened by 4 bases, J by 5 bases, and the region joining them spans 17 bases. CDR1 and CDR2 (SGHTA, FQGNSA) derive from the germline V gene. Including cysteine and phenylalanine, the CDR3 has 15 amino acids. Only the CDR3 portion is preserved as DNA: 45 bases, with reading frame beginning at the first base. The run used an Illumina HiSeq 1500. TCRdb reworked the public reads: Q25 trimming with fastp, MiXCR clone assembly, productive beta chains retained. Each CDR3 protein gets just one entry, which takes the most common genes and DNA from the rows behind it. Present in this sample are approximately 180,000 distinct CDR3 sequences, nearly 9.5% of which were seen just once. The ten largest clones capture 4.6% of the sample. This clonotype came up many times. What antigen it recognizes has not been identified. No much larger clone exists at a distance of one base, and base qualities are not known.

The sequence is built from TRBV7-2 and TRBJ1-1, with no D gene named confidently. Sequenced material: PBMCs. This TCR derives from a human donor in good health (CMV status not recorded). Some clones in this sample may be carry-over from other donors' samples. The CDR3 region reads CASSYNGKSGTEAFF. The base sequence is TGTGCCAGCAGCTACAACGGAAAGAGTGGTACTGAAGCTTTCTTT.